The present entry profiles one T cell receptor (beta chain) with its context. These data come from a study of blood T cell repertoires in COVID-19. Across the study: Specimens from acute and convalescent COVID-19 originated in the United States, Italy and Spain. T cells, B-cell-depleted T cells, or PBMCs provided the cDNA or gDNA that served as material.

Original analysis: Quantification of nucleated cells was approximated via reference gene primer amplification. This table comes from immunoSEQ multiplex PCR, and its TCRdb copy is limited to in-frame clones, with some not included. V, J and clone size are those of that table, while D and trimming were read from the DNA. The sample contains around 320,000 clones, approximately 90% of which appear only once. Germline loops: CDR1 MNHEY, CDR2 SVGAGI. The CDR3 covers 15 residues. Trimming took 7 bases from V and 4 from J; bases not matched to a gene: 5. The receptor was derived from a woman in her 30s who had recovered from COVID-19. Sequencing input: peripheral blood. This chain connects TRBV6-5 to TRBJ1-3; TRBD1 aligns across 12 bases. The CDR3 region is CASIGTGGRGNTIYF. The CDR3 nucleotides are TGTGCCAGCATCGGGACAGGGGGCAGGGGAAACACCATATATTTT.